This record concerns one TCR beta chain sequence. The antigen remains unidentified. The sample belongs to a study of cytomegalovirus exposure and HLA in healthy donors. Overall study findings and caveats: The authors enumerated under 200 TCR beta chains as linked to cytomegalovirus.

The PCR was carried out with 60 Vbeta primers and 13 Jbeta primers. Measured with immunoSEQ multiplex PCR; TCRdb has only the in-frame clones, and not every one. The data show 150,000 to 200,000 clones, about 75% seen once. The receptor's source is a man in his fifties or sixties in good health and CMV-seropositive. The source material was PBMCs.

CDR3 in amino acids: CASSNGGQSQPQHF. CDR3 nucleotide sequence: TGTGCCAGCAGTAACGGGGGGCAGAGTCAGCCCCAGCATTTT. This chain connects TRBV7-9 to TRBJ1-5; TRBD1 is a possible D gene (6 bases). CDR1 and CDR2 (germline): SEHNR, FQNEAQ (reference sequence). V gave up 6 bases and J gave up 6 bases, with 15 bases separating them. The CDR3 runs 14 residues.